These 5 T cell receptor beta chains came from one sample sequenced in a study of CD8 T cells in Susac syndrome. A quantity of about 0.5 to 1 ug RNA underwent reverse transcription using random hexamers. TCRdb itself ran the immunoSEQ multiplex PCR reads through MiXCR, one entry per CDR3 protein. The table records 110,000 or so distinct CDR3 sequences, roughly 93% of them present only once. Sequencing was done on a sample of CD4+ T cells from PBMCs. These receptor sequences come from a human donor with multiple sclerosis.

V and J are TRBV6-1 and TRBJ2-3; possible D gene TRBD2, 6 bases. Germline V gene lookup returns CDR1 MNHNS and CDR2 SASEGT. Trimming removed 10 bases at V and 1 base at J, with 18 bases between. The CDR3 runs 15 residues. CDR3 amino acids: CANQQRASGTDTQYF. The CDR3 DNA reads as TGTGCCAACCAGCAGCGGGCATCCGGCACAGATACGCAGTATTTT.

This chain uses TRBV30 with TRBJ1-3; D unclear. Per the germline V gene, CDR1 is GTSNPN and CDR2 is SVGIG (reference sequence). Trimming pared 3 bases from V and 1 base from J, leaving 7 bases between. CDR3 length: 13 residues. The DNA for the CDR3 is TGTGCCTGGAGAGCCAAGTCTGGAAACACCATATATTTT. This codes for CAWRAKSGNTIYF.

The J gene is TRBJ2-5, the V gene TRBV6-1; 16 nucleotides agree with TRBD2. This CDR3 comprises 16 residues. Germline V gene lookup returns CDR1 MNHNS and CDR2 SASEGT. With 7 bases clipped from V and 4 bases from J, the junction kept 6 bases outside the gene matches. CDR3 in DNA: TGTGCCAGCAAGGGGACTAGCGGGGGGGCCTCAGAGACCCAGTACTTC. Translated, it gives CASKGTSGGASETQYF.

The chain combines TRBV20-1 with TRBJ1-6, with D maybe TRBD1 (5 bases). CDR3 length equals 13 residues. Trimming stripped 3 bases from V and 11 bases from J, with 14 bases between. Germline V gene sequence: CDR1 DFQATT, CDR2 SNEGSKA (reference sequence). CDR3 sequence: CSASPGNGAPLHF. The CDR3 DNA is TGCAGTGCTAGCCCAGGGAACGGGGCACCCCTCCACTTT.

This sequence joins TRBV7-9 and TRBJ1-1; D remains ambiguous. V dropped 2 bases and J dropped 6 bases, with 7 bases sitting between them. Germline V gene lookup returns CDR1 SEHNR and CDR2 FQNEAQ (reference sequence). CDR3 length: 12 residues. The CDR3 region has the DNA TGTGCCAGCAGCTTATCCTCATCTGAAGCTTTCTTT. Encoded protein: CASSLSSSEAFF.